This T cell receptor (beta chain) was obtained from a study of control samples from healthy donors and cancer patients. Repertoires were generated with immunoSEQ multiplex PCR, while TCRdb's copy carries only in-frame clones and drops some. The data contain roughly 130,000 clones, roughly 92% of them singletons. Source material: blood. This TCR was sampled from a man aged 25-45 years in good health.

CDR3: CASSSGRAPGKKHNEQFF. For the CDR3, the DNA is TGTGCCAGCAGCAGCGGGAGGGCTCCAGGGAAAAAACACAATGAGCAGTTCTTC. The chain is built from TRBV27 and TRBJ2-1, with 10 nucleotides matching TRBD2. This CDR3 comprises 18 residues. V lost 6 bases to trimming and J lost 5 bases; unmatched junction nucleotides: 16. Germline values: CDR1 MNHEY, CDR2 SMNVEV (reference sequence).